This TCR beta chain comes out of a study of T-cell memory formation after mild COVID-19. Study results and caveats: CD4/CD8 balance held among clones contracting day 15 to 85, and later expanders leaned CD4+.

Only a few counts were recorded for this clonotype. Its target is not known. TCRdb re-derived calls from the 5' RACE reads in MiXCR, one entry per CDR3 protein. The sample shows around 450,000 distinct CDR3 sequences, around 19% of them seen only once. J was trimmed by 4 bases and V by 5 bases; bases with no gene match: 11. CDR3 length: 16 amino acids. This receptor was taken from an adult woman who had mild COVID-19 (a few samples of this study predate the infection). Cell type and time point are not known. Sequenced: PBMCs or a T cell subset sorted from them (not recorded which). The chain is built from TRBV12-3 or TRBV12-4 and TRBJ2-1, with 7 bases fitting TRBD2. CDR3 in amino acids: CASSPPFTGRYNEQFF. The CDR3 DNA is TGTGCCAGCAGTCCACCCTTTACCGGGAGGTACAATGAGCAGTTCTTC.